A single sample is the source of the 8 T cell receptor beta chains below, sequenced in a study of cytomegalovirus exposure and HLA in healthy donors. This PCR relied on a set of 60 Vbeta primers and 13 Jbeta primers. Profiling relied on immunoSEQ multiplex PCR, and the TCRdb table lists in-frame clones only, not all of them. The sample carries about 200,000 clones, 65% to 90% recorded once. Sequenced material: PBMCs. The source is a woman between 45 and 65 years old in good health and CMV-seronegative.

V and J are TRBV30 and TRBJ2-1; 8 positions match TRBD1. This CDR3 region has 14 residues. Germline loops: CDR1 GTSNPN, CDR2 SVGIG (reference sequence). V was clipped by 1 base and J by 7 bases; unmatched bases: 6. The CDR3 is CAWSARTGLNEQFF. CDR3 nucleotide sequence: TGTGCCTGGAGTGCCCGGACAGGGTTGAATGAGCAGTTCTTC.

The chain uses TRBV28 and TRBJ2-1; 13 bases fit TRBD2. The CDR3 is 16 residues long. V trimming: 8 bases; J trimming: 4 bases; junction bases outside the gene matches: 8. Germline V gene lookup returns CDR1 MDHEN and CDR2 SYDVKM. Here the CDR3 reads CASGLAGAQGYNEQFF. For the CDR3, the DNA is TGTGCCAGCGGACTAGCGGGAGCACAGGGATACAATGAGCAGTTCTTC.

The CDR3 DNA reads TGTGCCAGCAGGAAGACGGGTGACGGGGAGCTGTTTTTT. This encodes CASRKTGDGELFF. V usage is TRBV6-5 and J usage is TRBJ2-2; D uncertain. The CDR3 sequence is 13 residues long. CDR1 MNHEY and CDR2 SVGAGI come from the germline V gene. The germline V and J ends were trimmed by 6 bases and 7 bases, with 12 bases remaining between them.

The chain links TRBV5-6 to TRBJ2-7; 9 positions agree with TRBD1. With 3 bases clipped from V and 6 bases from J, the junction kept 7 bases outside the gene matches. Germline V gene data show CDR1 as SGHDT and CDR2 as YYEEEE. The CDR3 spans 14 residues. As DNA, the CDR3 is TGTGCCAGCAGCTACGGGACAGGGAACTTCGAGCAGTACTTC. It encodes CASSYGTGNFEQYF. Based on the CDR3 plus reference TRBV5-6 and TRBJ2-7, the full variable domain is DAGVTQSPTHLIKTRGQQVTLRCSPKSGHDTVSWYQQALGQGPQFIFQYYEEEERQRGNFPDRFSGHQFPNYSSELNVNALLLGDSALYLCASSYGTGNFEQYFGPGTRLTVT.

The chain uses TRBV27 and TRBJ1-6; D is ambiguous. This CDR3 region has 14 residues. V lost 8 bases and J 5 bases, leaving 13 bases between the germline ends. Per germline, CDR1 MNHEY and CDR2 SMNVEV (reference sequence). The CDR3 sequence: CASAGQFNNSPLHF. The CDR3 DNA reads as TGTGCCAGCGCTGGGCAGTTTAATAATTCACCCCTCCACTTT.

The chain recombines TRBV5-1 with TRBJ1-3; no reliable D call. Trimming stripped 1 base from V and 0 bases from J, with 8 bases between. This CDR3 contains 15 residues. Per the germline V gene, CDR1 is SGHRS and CDR2 is YFSETQ. The CDR3 region has the DNA TGCGCCAGCAGCTTGAGCCCCCGCTCTGGAAACACCATATATTTT. This sequence encodes CASSLSPRSGNTIYF.

V is TRBV4-1 and J is TRBJ2-7, with 10 positions matching TRBD1. J was trimmed by 6 bases and V by 0 bases; bases with no gene match: 5. Germline V gene data show CDR1 as MGHRA and CDR2 as YSYEKL. This CDR3 comprises 15 residues. The CDR3 sequence: CASSQEGTGESEQYF. The CDR3 DNA sequence: TGCGCCAGCAGCCAAGAAGGGACAGGGGAGTCCGAGCAGTACTTC.

V is TRBV18 and J is TRBJ1-6; D uncertain. The CDR3 has 12 amino acids. Trimming took 8 bases from V and 4 from J, leaving 6 bases between them. CDR1 is KGHSH and CDR2 is LQKENI in the germline V gene. The CDR3 bases are TGTGCCAGCGGCGGGTATAATTCACCCCTCCACTTT. This encodes CASGGYNSPLHF.